This TCR beta chain appears in the sequencing data of a study of T cells in Graves' hyperthyroidism and ophthalmopathy. RNA transcripts served as the template for amplifying TCR beta CDR3 regions. During a first-round RT-PCR of the TCR CDR3, the HTBI primer set was used. One entry per CDR3 protein results from TCRdb running MiXCR on the multiplex PCR reads. The table includes about 530,000 distinct CDR3 sequences, 15% to 20% detected once. The germline gives CDR1 SGHVS, CDR2 FNYEAQ. V shed 5 bases, J shed 5 bases, and the junction held 7 bases outside the gene matches. This CDR3 has 17 residues. Study-level points and caveats: Model-based prediction identified ophthalmopathy a median roughly 5.9 months prior to its onset.

In its sample, this clonotype was seen many times. As yet, its antigen is unknown. This TCR came from a woman under 30 with Graves' ophthalmopathy. Sequencing was performed on blood. This chain connects TRBV7-6 to TRBJ2-2; 14 bases align to TRBD2. This CDR3 reads CASSPGLAGARTGELFF. CDR3 nucleotide sequence: TGTGCCAGCAGCCCGGGACTAGCGGGAGCGAGAACCGGGGAGCTGTTTTTT. The variable domain in full, completed from reference TRBV7-6 and TRBJ2-2, reads GAGVSQSPRYKVTKRGQDVALRCDPISGHVSLYWYRQALGQGPEFLTYFNYEAQQDKSGLPNDRFSAERPEGSISTLTIQRTEQRDSAMYRCASSPGLAGARTGELFFGEGSRLTVL.